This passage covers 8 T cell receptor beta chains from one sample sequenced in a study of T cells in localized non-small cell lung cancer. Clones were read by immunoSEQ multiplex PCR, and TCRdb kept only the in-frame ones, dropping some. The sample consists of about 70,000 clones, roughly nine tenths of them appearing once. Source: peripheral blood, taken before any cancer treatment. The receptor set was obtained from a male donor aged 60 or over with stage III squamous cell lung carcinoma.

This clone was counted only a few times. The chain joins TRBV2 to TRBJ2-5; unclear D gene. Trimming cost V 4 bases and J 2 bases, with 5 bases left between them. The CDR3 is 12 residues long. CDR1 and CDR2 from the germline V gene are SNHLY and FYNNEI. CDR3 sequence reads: CASSVQQETQYF. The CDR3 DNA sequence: TGTGCCAGCAGTGTACAGCAAGAGACCCAGTACTTC.

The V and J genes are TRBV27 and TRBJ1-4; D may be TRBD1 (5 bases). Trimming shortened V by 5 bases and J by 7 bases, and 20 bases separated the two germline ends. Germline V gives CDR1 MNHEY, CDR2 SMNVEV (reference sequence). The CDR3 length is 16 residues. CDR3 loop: CASSDSGPRVGEKLFF. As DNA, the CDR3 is TGTGCCAGCAGTGACTCGGGACCCAGGGTGGGTGAAAAACTGTTTTTT.

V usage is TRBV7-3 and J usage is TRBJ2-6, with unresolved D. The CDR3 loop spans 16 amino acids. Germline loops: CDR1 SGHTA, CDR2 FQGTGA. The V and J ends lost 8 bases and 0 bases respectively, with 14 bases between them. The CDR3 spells CASSGAPSSGANVLTF. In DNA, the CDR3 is TGTGCCAGCTCAGGAGCCCCTAGCTCTGGGGCCAACGTCCTGACTTTC.

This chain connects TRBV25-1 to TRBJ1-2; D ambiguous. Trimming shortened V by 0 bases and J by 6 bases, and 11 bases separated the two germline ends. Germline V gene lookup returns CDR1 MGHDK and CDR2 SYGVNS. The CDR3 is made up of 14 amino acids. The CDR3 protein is CASSEYGQTHGYTF. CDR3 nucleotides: TGTGCCAGCAGTGAATATGGCCAGACTCATGGCTACACCTTC.

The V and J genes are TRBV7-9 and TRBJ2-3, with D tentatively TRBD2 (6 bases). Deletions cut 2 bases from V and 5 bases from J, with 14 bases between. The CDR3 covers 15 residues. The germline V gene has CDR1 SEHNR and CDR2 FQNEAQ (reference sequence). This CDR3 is CASSLTVGSGDTQYF. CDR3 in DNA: TGTGCCAGCAGCTTAACGGTCGGTAGCGGAGATACGCAGTATTTT.

The DNA of the CDR3 is TGTGCCAGCAGCTTAGGAGAAATCAAAAACATTCAGTACTTC. It specifies CASSLGEIKNIQYF. This chain uses TRBV11-1 with TRBJ2-4; D not certain. The CDR3 is 14 amino acids. The germline V gene encodes CDR1 SGHAT and CDR2 FQDESV (reference sequence). V lost 1 base to trimming and J lost 3 bases, with 7 bases between them.

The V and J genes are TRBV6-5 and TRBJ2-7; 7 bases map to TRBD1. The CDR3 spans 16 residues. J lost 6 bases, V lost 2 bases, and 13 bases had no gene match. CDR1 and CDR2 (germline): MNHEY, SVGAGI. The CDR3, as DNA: TGTGCCAGCAGTTACGCTAGACAGGGCGCAGGTGGCGAGCAGTACTTC. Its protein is CASSYARQGAGGEQYF.

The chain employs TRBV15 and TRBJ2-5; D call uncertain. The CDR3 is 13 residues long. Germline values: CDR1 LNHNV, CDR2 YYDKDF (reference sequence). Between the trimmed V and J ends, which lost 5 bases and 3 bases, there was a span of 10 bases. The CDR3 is CATSWGWEETQYF. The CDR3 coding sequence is TGTGCCACCAGCTGGGGTTGGGAAGAGACCCAGTACTTC.